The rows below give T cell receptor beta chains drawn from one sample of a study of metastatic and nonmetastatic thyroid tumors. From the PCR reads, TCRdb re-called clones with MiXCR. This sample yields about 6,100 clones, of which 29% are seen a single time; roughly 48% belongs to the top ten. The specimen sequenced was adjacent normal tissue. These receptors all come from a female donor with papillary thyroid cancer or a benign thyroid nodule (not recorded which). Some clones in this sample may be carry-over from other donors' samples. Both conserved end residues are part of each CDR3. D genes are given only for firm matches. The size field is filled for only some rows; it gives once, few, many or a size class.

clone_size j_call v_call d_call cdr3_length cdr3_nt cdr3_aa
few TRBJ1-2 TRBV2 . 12 TGTGCCAGCAGTGCCACAGGGTATGGCTACACCTTC CASSATGYGYTF
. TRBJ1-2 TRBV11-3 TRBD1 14 TGTGCCAGCAGCTTTGGGACAGGGGAAGGAGGCTACACCTTC CASSFGTGEGGYTF
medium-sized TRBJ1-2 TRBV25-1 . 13 TGTGCCAGCAGCGAAGGCGGGGGTTATGGCTACACCTTC CASSEGGGYGYTF
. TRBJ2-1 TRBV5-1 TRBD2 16 TGCGCCAGCAGCTCCCGCCTAGCGGGAGGGGCGTATGAGCAGTTCTTC CASSSRLAGGAYEQFF
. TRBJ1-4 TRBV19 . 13 TGTGCCAGTAGTAACGGACTGGGACAATGGGCGTTTTTT CASSNGLGQWAFF
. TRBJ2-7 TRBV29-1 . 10 TGCAGCGCCCTCCGGGACCACCAGTACTTC CSALRDHQYF
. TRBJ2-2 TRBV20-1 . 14 TGCAGTGCCCCCTACGCGCCGAACACTGGGGAGCTGATTTTT CSAPYAPNTGELIF
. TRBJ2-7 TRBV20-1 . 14 TGCAGTGCTAGACCGGGTTTTAGCTCCTACGAGCAGTACTTC CSARPGFSSYEQYF
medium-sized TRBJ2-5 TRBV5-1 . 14 TGCGCCAGCAGCTTGGGGGACATCTCTGAGACCCAGTACTTC CASSLGDISETQYF
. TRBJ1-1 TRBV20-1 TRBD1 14 TGCAGTGCTAGAGCTCGCGGACAGGGCTCTGAAGCTTTCTTT CSARARGQGSEAFF
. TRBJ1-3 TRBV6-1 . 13 TGTGCCAGCAGTGTTCCCTCTGGAAACACCATATATTTT CASSVPSGNTIYF
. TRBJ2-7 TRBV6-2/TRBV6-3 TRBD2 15 TGTGCCAGCACCCCCCGGGGGGGATTAGGCTACGAGCAGTACTTC CASTPRGGLGYEQYF
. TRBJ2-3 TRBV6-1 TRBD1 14 TGTGCCAGCAGTCTAGGGGGCGCGAAAGATACGCAGTATTTT CASSLGGAKDTQYF
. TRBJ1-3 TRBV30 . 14 TGTGCCTGGGTACCCTCGAGCTCTGGAAACACCATATATTTT CAWVPSSSGNTIYF
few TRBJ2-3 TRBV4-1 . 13 TGCGCCAGCAGCCAAGTGGGGGCAGATACGCAGTATTTT CASSQVGADTQYF
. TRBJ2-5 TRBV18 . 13 TGTGCCAGCTCACCACCGGGGCAAGAGACCCAGTACTTC CASSPPGQETQYF
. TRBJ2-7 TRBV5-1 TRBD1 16 TGCGCCAGCAGCTTACGGACAGGCCCCCTCTCCTACGAGCAGTACTTC CASSLRTGPLSYEQYF
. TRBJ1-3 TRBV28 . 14 TGTGCCAGAAGTCCTGACAGGACGGCTAACACCATATATTTT CARSPDRTANTIYF
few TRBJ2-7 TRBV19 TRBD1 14 TGTGCCAGTAGTAAAGGGACAGCCATCTACGAGCAGTACTTC CASSKGTAIYEQYF
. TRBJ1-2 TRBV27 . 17 TGTGCCAGCAGTTTCTTTGGAGGGGCGGAAGACGCCTATGGCTACACCTTC CASSFFGGAEDAYGYTF
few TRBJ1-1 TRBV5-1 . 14 TGCGCCAGCAGCCTCGGAGGGCCCGCGGGTGAAGCTTTCTTT CASSLGGPAGEAFF
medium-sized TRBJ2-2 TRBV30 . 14 TGTGCCTGGACCCGATTGAGGAACACCGGGGAGCTGTTTTTT CAWTRLRNTGELFF
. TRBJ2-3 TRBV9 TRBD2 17 TGTGCCAGCAGCGTAGAGGGTAGCGGGATTAGCACAGATACGCAGTATTTT CASSVEGSGISTDTQYF
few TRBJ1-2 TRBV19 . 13 TGTGCCAGTAGCCGAGAGGGACATGGTGGCTACACCTTC CASSREGHGGYTF
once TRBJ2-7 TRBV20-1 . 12 TGCAGTGCTACTGTCGATATTTACGAGCAGTACTTC CSATVDIYEQYF
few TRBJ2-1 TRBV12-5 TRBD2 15 TGTGCTAGTGGCCAAGCGGGAGACTTCTACAATGAGCAGTTCTTC CASGQAGDFYNEQFF
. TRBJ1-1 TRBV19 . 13 TGTGCCAGTAGTATTTGGGGGAACACTGAAGCTTTCTTT CASSIWGNTEAFF
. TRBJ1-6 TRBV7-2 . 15 TGTGCCAGCAGCTACGGAGGGGGCTATAATTCACCCCTCCACTTT CASSYGGGYNSPLHF
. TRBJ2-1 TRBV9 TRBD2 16 TGTGCCAGCAGCTCCGAGGGGACTAGCGGACACAATGAGCAGTTCTTC CASSSEGTSGHNEQFF
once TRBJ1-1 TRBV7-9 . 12 TGTGCCAGCAGCTTAGGTTCAGGAGAAGCTTTCTTT CASSLGSGEAFF
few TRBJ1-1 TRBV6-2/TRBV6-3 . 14 TGTGCCAGCAGTTACTCGGACTTGAACACTGAAGCTTTCTTT CASSYSDLNTEAFF
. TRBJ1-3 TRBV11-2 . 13 TGTGCCAGCAGCTCGGACTCTGGAAACACCATATATTTT CASSSDSGNTIYF
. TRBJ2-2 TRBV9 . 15 TGTGCCAGCAGCGAAGATCCCCAGAAGGCCGGGGAGCTGTTTTTT CASSEDPQKAGELFF